The subject of this entry is one T cell receptor beta chain. V dropped 8 bases and J dropped 9 bases, with 14 bases sitting between them. Germline V gene lookup returns CDR1 WSHSY and CDR2 SAAADI. The CDR3 has 12 amino acids. This specimen belongs to a study of cytomegalovirus exposure and HLA in healthy donors. The PCR was carried out with 60 Vbeta primers and 13 Jbeta primers. Generated by immunoSEQ multiplex PCR, the TCRdb table keeps only in-frame clones and is missing some. The data hold around 170,000 clones, with approximately 84% observed a single time. The specimen sequenced was PBMCs. V is TRBV10-2 and J is TRBJ1-5; no clear D gene. The source is a man aged 50 to 59 in good health and CMV-seronegative. The CDR3 nucleotides read TGCGCCAGCTCCTCCTTGACGGGGCCCCAGCATTTT. This codes for CASSSLTGPQHF.